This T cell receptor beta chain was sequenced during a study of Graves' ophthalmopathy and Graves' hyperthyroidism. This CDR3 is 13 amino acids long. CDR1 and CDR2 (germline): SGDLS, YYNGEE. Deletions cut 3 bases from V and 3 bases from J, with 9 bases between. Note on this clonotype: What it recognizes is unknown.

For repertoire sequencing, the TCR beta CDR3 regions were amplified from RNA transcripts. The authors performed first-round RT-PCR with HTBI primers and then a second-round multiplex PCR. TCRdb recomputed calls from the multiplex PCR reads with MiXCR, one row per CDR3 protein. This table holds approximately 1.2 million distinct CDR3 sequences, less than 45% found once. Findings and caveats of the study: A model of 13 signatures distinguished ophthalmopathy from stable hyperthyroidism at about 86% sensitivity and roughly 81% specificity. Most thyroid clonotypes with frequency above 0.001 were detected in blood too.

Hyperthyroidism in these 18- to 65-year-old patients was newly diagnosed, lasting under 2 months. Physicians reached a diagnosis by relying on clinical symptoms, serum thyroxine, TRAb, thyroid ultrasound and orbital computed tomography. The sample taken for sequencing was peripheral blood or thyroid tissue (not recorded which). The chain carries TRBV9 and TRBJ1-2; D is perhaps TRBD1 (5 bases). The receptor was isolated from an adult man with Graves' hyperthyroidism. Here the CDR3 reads CASSGGKDYGYTF. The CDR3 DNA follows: TGTGCCAGCAGCGGGGGGAAGGACTATGGCTACACCTTC.